This TCR beta chain was observed in a study of blood T cell repertoires in COVID-19 (dated by TCRdb to 2020 to 2021). Broadly, across the study: Samples from collaborators originated in the United States, Italy and Spain and spanned both the acute and convalescent phases of COVID-19. HLA class I and class II types, where available, came from metadata supplied by the sample provider rather than from assay-based typing. The repertoires were released in a freely available public database intended as a resource for research on the immune response to SARS-CoV-2. The samples were drawn from the first 160 participants of the ongoing ImmuneRACE study and from over 950 subjects provided by 6 global collaborators. The prospective study material was composed of cDNA or gDNA derived from T cells, B-cell-depleted T cells, or PBMCs. Nearly every sample came with metadata listing a de-identified subject ID, COVID-19 status, age in years and sex. The dataset comprised deeply sampled blood TCRbeta repertoires from subjects exposed to, actively infected with, or recovered from COVID-19. On the study overall, not on this receptor specifically: The amount of clinical and demographic metadata varied by source and participant and was provided uncurated.

In the prospective study, participants were about 18 to 95 years old, resided in 20 to 30 geographic areas of the United States, and were enrolled through a virtual design. In the prospective study, participants were assigned to cohorts based on the clinical history participants reported in a screening survey and a study questionnaire. Exposed participants were defined as having been in contact with someone with a PCR-confirmed or clinician-diagnosed COVID-19 case within 2 weeks of study entry. Mobile phlebotomists in the prospective study collected whole blood, serum and a nasopharyngeal or oropharyngeal swab from every participant. Additional blood draws and questionnaires over an approximately 2-month period could optionally be provided by prospective study participants. Prospective study blood samples were shipped either frozen or at room temperature before DNA extraction. Based on the germline V gene, the CDR1 and CDR2 sequences are SGHNT and YENEEA. Inclusive of the bounding cysteine and phenylalanine, the CDR3 is 13 residues long. Just the 39-base CDR3 DNA is kept, in frame starting at base 1. From V the trimming removes 5 bases and from J it removes 9 bases, while the gene matches leave 6 bases of the junction unaccounted for.

This clone was counted once. The antigen it recognizes is unknown. It has no much larger one-base neighbor in the sample; base qualities were not kept. The immunoSEQ Assay, a bias-controlled multiplex PCR, was used to amplify TCRbeta CDR3 regions from genomic DNA. Concerning the study's data processing: Nucleated cell counts per sample were estimated from amplification of reference gene primers within the assay. Sequence reads were collapsed and filtered to measure the absolute abundance of every unique TCRbeta CDR3 rearrangement. For each sample, productive Simpson clonality was calculated by taking the square root of Simpson's diversity index across productive rearrangements. The source is immuneACCESS, and TCRdb retained only in-frame sequences with V and J called. Part of the clones is not carried over; for the studies checked, unresolved V genes explain less than half of this, and the remainder is unexplained. D and trimming come from the DNA, and the V and J calls and clone size come from that table. In this sample the table shows some 270,000 clones, approximately 84% of which occur a single time. Approximately 6.6% of the sample lies in the top ten.

The origin of this receptor is a woman in her forties or fifties who had been exposed to COVID-19. The rearrangement combines TRBV11-3 with TRBJ2-1; TRBD2 aligns with 8 central bases. The sequenced sample was PBMCs or T cells enriched from blood (not recorded which). At the DNA level, the sequence is TGTGCCAGCAGCCCGTATAGCGGGGCTGAGCAGTTCTTC. It encodes CASSPYSGAEQFF. Full variable domain (CDR3 extended with the reference TRBV11-3 and TRBJ2-1 proteins): EAGVVQSPRYKIIEKKQPVAFWCNPISGHNTLYWYLQNLGQGPELLIRYENEEAVDDSQLPKDRFSAERLKGVDSTLKIQPAELGDSAVYLCASSPYSGAEQFFGPGTRLTVL.